These 10 T cell receptor beta chains came from one sample sequenced in a study of T-cell memory formation after mild COVID-19. One entry per CDR3 protein results from TCRdb running MiXCR on the 5' RACE reads. The table includes roughly 450,000 distinct CDR3 sequences, 15% to 20% detected once. The sequenced sample consisted of PBMCs or a T cell subset sorted from them (not recorded which). These receptor sequences come from an adult woman who had mild COVID-19 (a few samples of this study predate the infection). Cell type and time point are not known.

The J gene is TRBJ1-1, the V gene TRBV5-6; TRBD1 matches 9 bases. The junction had 5 bases not matched to a gene; V was cut back by 0 bases and J by 5 bases. From germline, CDR1 is SGHDT and CDR2 YYEEEE. This CDR3 contains 15 residues. The CDR3 protein is CASSLAGTGRTEAFF. For the CDR3, the DNA is TGTGCCAGCAGCTTGGCCGGGACAGGGAGGACTGAAGCTTTCTTT.

The J gene is TRBJ2-7, the V gene TRBV20-1; 12 bases line up with TRBD2. J was trimmed by 1 base and V by 1 base; bases with no gene match: 11. Germline V CDR1 and CDR2: DFQATT, SNEGSKA (reference sequence). The CDR3 is 18 amino acids. The CDR3 nucleotides read TGCAGTGCTAGAGCCTTCGGGACTAGCGGGCGATCGTCCTACGAGCAGTACTTC. This encodes CSARAFGTSGRSSYEQYF.

The chain recombines TRBV29-1 with TRBJ2-1; D is perhaps TRBD1 or TRBD2 (5 bases each). The CDR3 sequence is 16 residues long. CDR1 is SQVTM and CDR2 is ANQGSEA in the germline V gene. V was cut by 4 bases and J by 1 base, with 17 bases left in between. The CDR3 region has the DNA TGCAGCGTTGCTAAGCGATCGGGGCCTTCCTACAATGAGCAGTTCTTC. Protein sequence: CSVAKRSGPSYNEQFF.

In this sample, this clonotype turned up a few times. This chain connects TRBV7-6 to TRBJ2-2; unclear D gene. Looked up from germline, CDR1 is SGHVS and CDR2 is FNYEAQ. This CDR3 has 13 amino acids. The germline V and J ends were trimmed by 1 base and 5 bases, with 5 bases remaining between them. The CDR3 coding sequence is TGTGCCAGCAGCTTAGTCAAGACCGGGGAGCTGTTTTTT. The encoded protein is CASSLVKTGELFF.

This clonotype was recorded many times. The CDR3 DNA sequence: TGTGCCAGCAGCTTATCCGCCGGGGAGCTGTTTTTT. It is translated as CASSLSAGELFF. The chain has TRBV7-9 and TRBJ2-2, with D unresolved. Germline V lookup: CDR1 SEHNR, CDR2 FQNEAQ (reference sequence). The V gene lost 2 bases and the J gene lost 6 bases, with 4 bases spanning the gap. CDR3 size: 12 residues. The full variable domain, in which reference TRBV7-9 and TRBJ2-2 provide the parts outside the CDR3, is DTGVSQNPRHKITKRGQNVTFRCDPISEHNRLYWYRQTLGQGPEFLTYFQNEAQLEKSRLLSDRFSAERPKGSFSTLEIQRTEQGDSAMYLCASSLSAGELFFGEGSRLTVL.

This sequence joins TRBV6-4 and TRBJ2-2; 11 bases agree with TRBD2. The CDR3 covers 15 residues. Germline loops: CDR1 MRHNA, CDR2 SNTAGT. J gave up 4 bases and V 4 bases, and 2 bases lay outside the gene matches. CDR3 sequence (DNA): TGTGCCAGCAGTGTACTAGCGGGGGCCACCGGGGAGCTGTTTTTT. This codes for CASSVLAGATGELFF.

This chain joins TRBV6-5 and TRBJ2-1; TRBD2 agrees at 7 bases. The CDR3 runs to 18 residues. Germline CDR1 is MNHEY and CDR2 is SVGAGI. V gave up 0 bases and J gave up 0 bases; unmatched junction bases: 8. CDR3 sequence: CASSYSPASGGSYNEQFF. The CDR3 coding sequence is TGTGCCAGCAGTTACTCGCCCGCTAGCGGAGGCTCCTACAATGAGCAGTTCTTC.

This clonotype came up a few times. The chain uses TRBV7-6 and TRBJ2-2; tentatively, D is TRBD1 or TRBD2 (6 bases each). Germline CDR1 SGHVS, CDR2 FNYEAQ. The CDR3 length is 16 residues. V gave up 7 bases and J gave up 0 bases, with 15 bases separating them. CDR3 protein: CASKILGGSNTGELFF. The CDR3, as DNA: TGTGCCAGCAAGATCCTAGGGGGGTCGAACACCGGGGAGCTGTTTTTT.

In this sample, this clonotype turned up many times. V gene TRBV24-1 combines with J gene TRBJ2-1; no clear D. The germline V gene encodes CDR1 KGHDR and CDR2 SFDVKD. V dropped 4 bases and J dropped 7 bases, with 7 bases sitting between them. CDR3 length: 12 residues. The CDR3 DNA follows: TGTGCCACCAGTGAGGTCTTTAATGAGCAGTTCTTC. Its translation is CATSEVFNEQFF.

This clonotype has a handful of counts. The chain combines TRBV9 with TRBJ2-7, with a tentative D call TRBD2 (6 bases). The ends were cut back, 2 bases at V and 3 bases at J, with 12 bases in the middle. The CDR3 extends over 14 amino acids. Germline loops: CDR1 SGDLS, CDR2 YYNGEE. The CDR3 region is CASSVDGTFYEQYF. CDR3 coding DNA: TGTGCCAGCAGCGTGGACGGGACTTTCTACGAGCAGTACTTC.